The 27 T cell receptor beta chains below were found in one sample sequenced in a study of blood T cell repertoires in COVID-19. Some clones are missing from TCRdb's copy, which holds only in-frame ones; the method was immunoSEQ multiplex PCR. The table has roughly 58,000 clones, approximately 84% seen once. The sample consisted of peripheral blood. The receptors were gathered from a man between 65 and 79 years old with active COVID-19.

This chain connects TRBV29-1 to TRBJ2-1, with TRBD2 matching 7 bases. This CDR3 comprises 16 residues. The germline V gene encodes CDR1 SQVTM and CDR2 ANQGSEA. The V segment lost 1 base and the J segment 0 bases; nucleotides outside the gene matches: 6. The CDR3 bases are TGCAGCGTTGAAGGAGGGAGGACTAGCTCCTACAATGAGCAGTTCTTC. Residues: CSVEGGRTSSYNEQFF.

The chain has TRBV25-1 and TRBJ1-1; no firm D call. Trimming took 6 bases from V and 4 from J, leaving 12 bases between them. The length of the CDR3 is 13 residues. Per germline, CDR1 MGHDK and CDR2 SYGVNS. The CDR3: CASRPYRGTEAFF. In DNA form, the CDR3 reads TGTGCCAGCAGGCCTTACCGGGGCACTGAAGCTTTCTTT.

This sequence joins TRBV2 and TRBJ2-7, with 10 nucleotides matching TRBD1. CDR1 and CDR2 from the germline V gene are SNHLY and FYNNEI. The CDR3 is made up of 15 amino acids. V shed 6 bases and J 5 bases; nucleotides not matched to a gene: 10. The DNA of the CDR3 is TGTGCCAGCAGGACCGGGGACAGGGGAAGAGACGAGCAGTACTTC. It is translated as CASRTGDRGRDEQYF. Full variable domain (missing parts from reference TRBV2 and TRBJ2-7): EPEVTQTPSHQVTQMGQEVILRCVPISNHLYFYWYRQILGQKVEFLVSFYNNEISEKSEIFDDQFSVERPDGSNFTLKIRSTKLEDSAMYFCASRTGDRGRDEQYFGPGTRLTVT.

The table lists this clone with a count of one. The J gene is TRBJ1-5, the V gene TRBV28; 10 bases fit TRBD1. Germline CDR1 reads MDHEN; CDR2 reads SYDVKM. V shed 7 bases, J shed 2 bases, and the junction held 5 bases outside the gene matches. This CDR3 has 15 amino acids. The CDR3 region is CASTPGTGGNQPQHF. The CDR3 DNA sequence: TGTGCCAGCACCCCGGGGACAGGGGGCAATCAGCCCCAGCATTTT. The variable domain in full, with the rest retrieved from reference TRBV28 and TRBJ1-5, is DVKVTQSSRYLVKRTGEKVFLECVQDMDHENMFWYRQDPGLGLRLIYFSYDVKMKEKGDIPEGYSVSREKKERFSLILESASTNQTSMYLCASTPGTGGNQPQHFGDGTRLSIL.

This clone has more than one count but fewer than ten. This chain connects TRBV6-5 to TRBJ1-4, with a possible D match to TRBD1 (5 bases). The CDR3 spans 15 residues. Germline V lookup: CDR1 MNHEY, CDR2 SVGAGI. V was pared by 7 bases and J by 0 bases, with 12 bases between. In DNA, the CDR3 is TGTGCCAGCAAGCGACAGCAATCAACTAATGAAAAACTGTTTTTT. Protein product: CASKRQQSTNEKLFF.

The chain joins TRBV12-3 or TRBV12-4 to TRBJ1-1, with unresolved D. The CDR3 totals 13 residues. V shed 0 bases and J shed 10 bases, with 12 bases lying between them. CDR3 residues: CASSLAYIPGAFF. The DNA of the CDR3 is TGTGCCAGCAGTTTAGCCTATATTCCGGGAGCTTTCTTT.

This clone was picked up one time. The chain recombines TRBV9 with TRBJ2-3, with a weak D call TRBD2 (5 bases). Trimming took 7 bases from V and 2 from J, leaving 14 bases between them. CDR3 length: 14 amino acids. Germline CDR1 SGDLS, CDR2 YYNGEE. CDR3 sequence: CASGVGGFTDTQYF. The CDR3 nucleotides read TGTGCCAGCGGGGTTGGCGGGTTCACAGATACGCAGTATTTT.

CDR3 residues: CASSDRGLNEQYF. In nucleotides, the CDR3 is TGTGCCAGCAGTGACAGGGGGTTAAACGAGCAGTACTTC. The chain employs TRBV6-1 and TRBJ2-7; 7 nucleotides match TRBD1. Germline V gene lookup returns CDR1 MNHNS and CDR2 SASEGT. The CDR3 has 13 amino acids. With V trimmed by 3 bases and J by 5 bases, 4 bases remained unmatched.

This chain links TRBV10-3 with TRBJ2-7, with 14 bases fitting TRBD2. This CDR3 comprises 18 residues. The germline gives CDR1 ENHRY, CDR2 SYGVKD. Trimming removed 5 bases from V and 5 bases from J; junction bases left unmatched: 14. In nucleotides, the CDR3 is TGTGCCATCAGTAACTTGGGACTAGCGGGAGCCTCGTTGAACGAGCAGTACTTC. Translated: CAISNLGLAGASLNEQYF.

This clone appeared a single time. The J gene is TRBJ2-2, the V gene TRBV27; D might be TRBD1 (5 bases). The V end was cut by 5 bases, the J end by 1 base, with 8 bases between. CDR3 length: 14 residues. Germline CDR1 reads MNHEY; CDR2 reads SMNVEV (reference sequence). The CDR3 reads CASSQTVNTGELFF. The CDR3 DNA follows: TGTGCCAGCAGTCAGACAGTGAACACCGGGGAGCTGTTTTTT.

The chain couples TRBV29-1 to TRBJ2-1; D gene unclear. The CDR3 sequence is 12 residues long. V lost 3 bases and J 5 bases, leaving 8 bases between the germline ends. In germline, CDR1 is SQVTM, CDR2 ANQGSEA. CDR3 residues: CSVDRKHNEQFF. The CDR3 nucleotides read TGCAGCGTTGACAGGAAACACAATGAGCAGTTCTTC.

The chain recombines TRBV5-6 with TRBJ2-7; possible D gene TRBD1, 6 bases. Trimming cost V 3 bases and J 0 bases, with 7 bases left between them. Germline CDR1 SGHDT, CDR2 YYEEEE. The CDR3 has 13 amino acids. The CDR3, as DNA: TGTGCCAGCAGCTCACAGGGCTCCTACGAGCAGTACTTC. It encodes CASSSQGSYEQYF. Based on the CDR3 plus reference TRBV5-6 and TRBJ2-7, the full variable domain is DAGVTQSPTHLIKTRGQQVTLRCSPKSGHDTVSWYQQALGQGPQFIFQYYEEEERQRGNFPDRFSGHQFPNYSSELNVNALLLGDSALYLCASSSQGSYEQYFGPGTRLTVT.

This sequence joins TRBV6-5 and TRBJ2-7; a weak D match, TRBD2 (6 bases). The CDR3 runs to 11 residues. Germline CDR1 reads MNHEY; CDR2 reads SVGAGI. Trimming left V 8 bases short and J 6 bases short, with 11 bases between. In DNA, the CDR3 is TGTGCCAGCCTCGGGAGCGGCGAGCAGTACTTC. It yields the protein CASLGSGEQYF.

This chain joins TRBV4-3 and TRBJ1-1, with D unclear. The germline V gene has CDR1 LGHNA and CDR2 YSLEER. Trimming shortened V by 8 bases and J by 2 bases, and 12 bases separated the two germline ends. The CDR3 runs 13 residues. Written as DNA, the CDR3 is TGCGCCAGCCGGGTAGATTTTAACACTGAAGCTTTCTTT. Protein: CASRVDFNTEAFF.

The V and J genes are TRBV6-2 or TRBV6-3 and TRBJ1-1; D gene unclear. Germline CDR1 and CDR2: MNHEY and SVGEGT. With 0 bases removed from V and 2 bases from J, the gap between germline ends came to 4 bases. The CDR3 is 13 residues long. CDR3 residues: CASSYSSNTEAFF. The CDR3 bases are TGTGCCAGCAGTTACTCGAGCAACACTGAAGCTTTCTTT.

The J gene is TRBJ2-7, the V gene TRBV6-5, with unresolved D. The CDR3 sequence is 12 residues long. The germline V gene encodes CDR1 MNHEY and CDR2 SVGAGI. V was trimmed by 7 bases and J by 1 base, leaving 8 bases between them. As DNA, the CDR3 is TGTGCCAGCACCGTGGAGTCCTACGAGCAGTACTTC. Protein: CASTVESYEQYF.

This clone occurred a few times. Written as DNA, the CDR3 is TGTGCCAGCAGCTACCGACTGGAAACCTACGAGCAGTACTTC. It codes for CASSYRLETYEQYF. This chain links TRBV11-2 with TRBJ2-7; D ambiguous. Germline V gives CDR1 SGHAT, CDR2 FQNNGV. This CDR3 is built from 14 residues. V shed 4 bases and J shed 2 bases, with 12 bases lying between them.

V and J are TRBV9 and TRBJ2-2; D is perhaps TRBD2 (6 bases). Deletions cut 0 bases from V and 6 bases from J, with 12 bases between. The CDR3 is 15 amino acids. In germline, CDR1 is SGDLS, CDR2 YYNGEE. The CDR3 loop is CASSVATSPAGELFF. The CDR3 region has the DNA TGTGCCAGCAGCGTAGCTACTAGCCCAGCCGGGGAGCTGTTTTTT.

The rearrangement links TRBV19 to TRBJ2-7; TRBD2 matches 11 bases. The CDR3 runs to 15 residues. Per the germline V gene, CDR1 is LNHDA and CDR2 is SQIVND (reference sequence). The trim removed 1 base at V and 1 base at J, leaving 0 bases unmatched. The CDR3 here is CASSIGLAGSYEQYF. The DNA for the CDR3 is TGTGCCAGTAGTATAGGACTAGCGGGGTCCTACGAGCAGTACTTC. Variable domain in full (rest from reference TRBV19 and TRBJ2-7): DGGITQSPKYLFRKEGQNVTLSCEQNLNHDAMYWYRQDPGQGLRLIYYSQIVNDFQKGDIAEGYSVSREKKESFPLTVTSAQKNPTAFYLCASSIGLAGSYEQYFGPGTRLTVT.

The rearrangement links TRBV7-9 to TRBJ2-3, with a tentative D call TRBD2 (5 bases). This CDR3 is built from 15 residues. The germline V and J ends were trimmed by 2 bases and 9 bases, with 18 bases remaining between them. Germline CDR1 is SEHNR and CDR2 is FQNEAQ (reference sequence). CDR3 nucleotides: TGTGCCAGCAGCTTAAGGTCGCTAGCCGAGACAACGCAGTATTTT. Encoded protein: CASSLRSLAETTQYF.

This chain joins TRBV4-2 and TRBJ2-5, with D perhaps TRBD2 (5 bases). In germline, CDR1 is LGHNA, CDR2 YNFKEQ. The CDR3 has 15 residues. V shed 0 bases and J shed 5 bases, with 13 bases lying between them. The CDR3 coding sequence is TGTGCCAGCAGCCAAGAAAAAGGGCCGGGGGAGACCCAGTACTTC. It translates to CASSQEKGPGETQYF.

This CDR3 reads CASSFLISGGRMDTEAFF. CDR3 DNA sequence: TGTGCCAGCAGTTTTTTGATTAGCGGGGGGCGGATGGACACTGAAGCTTTCTTT. The rearrangement joins TRBV28 to TRBJ1-1; the D gene is possibly TRBD1 (6 bases). V shed 3 bases and J shed 3 bases, with 23 bases lying between them. The CDR3 has 18 residues. Germline loops: CDR1 MDHEN, CDR2 SYDVKM.

The rearrangement links TRBV5-1 to TRBJ1-2; D gene uncertain. The CDR3 is made up of 13 amino acids. V gave up 0 bases and J gave up 2 bases, with 5 bases separating them. The germline V gene has CDR1 SGHRS and CDR2 YFSETQ. CDR3 sequence: CASSLGGNYGYTF. CDR3 coding DNA: TGCGCCAGCAGCTTGGGCGGAAACTATGGCTACACCTTC.

This sequence joins TRBV2 and TRBJ1-6, with D perhaps TRBD1 (6 bases). Trimming shortened V by 7 bases and J by 7 bases, and 11 bases separated the two germline ends. Germline lookup yields CDR1 SNHLY and CDR2 FYNNEI. This CDR3 is 13 amino acids long. The CDR3 nucleotides are TGTGCCAGCAAGGCGCAGGGGAATTCACCCCTCCACTTT. As protein: CASKAQGNSPLHF.

This chain connects TRBV7-2 to TRBJ2-2; D might be TRBD1 (5 bases). The germline V gene encodes CDR1 SGHTA and CDR2 FQGNSA. CDR3 length: 17 residues. Trimming removed 4 bases at V and 4 bases at J, with 19 bases between. The CDR3 DNA follows: TGTGCCAGCAGCTCGGACATCAAAGGGTTGAGCACCGGGGAGCTGTTTTTT. This codes for CASSSDIKGLSTGELFF. Using reference TRBV7-2 and TRBJ2-2 for the parts outside the CDR3, the full variable domain is GAGVSQSPSNKVTEKGKDVELRCDPISGHTALYWYRQSLGQGLEFLIYFQGNSAPDKSGLPSDRFSAERTGGSVSTLTIQRTQQEDSAVYLCASSSDIKGLSTGELFFGEGSRLTVL.

J is TRBJ1-2 and V is TRBV5-1; 7 nucleotides line up with TRBD1. The germline CDR1 and CDR2 sequences are SGHRS and YFSETQ. The ends lost 0 bases at V and 5 bases at J; junction bases unmatched: 4. This CDR3 comprises 14 residues. The CDR3 loop reads CASSLVSGGYGYTF. CDR3 in DNA: TGCGCCAGCAGCTTGGTGTCAGGGGGTTATGGCTACACCTTC.

This rearrangement joins TRBV9 to TRBJ1-4; no firm D call. The CDR3 has 15 amino acids. Germline values: CDR1 SGDLS, CDR2 YYNGEE. Trimming took 6 bases from V and 5 from J, leaving 17 bases between them. The CDR3 loop reads CASTLPGGRNEKLFF. In DNA form, the CDR3 reads TGTGCCAGCACCTTACCCGGAGGTAGGAATGAAAAACTGTTTTTT.